This TCR beta chain was sequenced for a study of T cells in Graves' hyperthyroidism and ophthalmopathy. The diagnoses drew upon clinical symptoms, serum thyroxine and TRAb, thyroid ultrasound and orbital computed tomography. J was trimmed by 6 bases and V by 2 bases; bases with no gene match: 5. The CDR3 loop spans 14 amino acids. Germline V gene sequence: CDR1 SGDLS, CDR2 YYNGEE. By share of the sample, this clonotype is medium-sized. Its antigen is still unknown. Study-wide results and limits: From stable hyperthyroidism, ophthalmopathy was separated by a 13 V-J model. Blood samples included most of the expanded thyroid clonotypes exceeding 0.001.

Amplified TCR beta CDR3 regions derived from RNA transcripts. The study used the HTBI primer set for a first-round RT-PCR of the TCR CDR3. TCRdb called the multiplex PCR reads again in MiXCR, with one record for every CDR3 protein. The sample has about 840,000 distinct CDR3 sequences; 35% to 45% are singletons. The receptor comes from a young man with Graves' hyperthyroidism. The chain carries TRBV9 and TRBJ2-7; 10 bases are a match to TRBD1. What was sequenced was blood. The CDR3 DNA sequence: TGTGCCAGCAGCGTCGGGACAGGGGTGACCGAGCAGTACTTC. Protein product: CASSVGTGVTEQYF. Filled out from reference TRBV9 and TRBJ2-7, the complete variable domain reads DSGVTQTPKHLITATGQRVTLRCSPRSGDLSVYWYQQSLDQGLQFLIQYYNGEERAKGNILERFSAQQFPDLHSELNLSSLELGDSALYFCASSVGTGVTEQYFGPGTRLTVT.